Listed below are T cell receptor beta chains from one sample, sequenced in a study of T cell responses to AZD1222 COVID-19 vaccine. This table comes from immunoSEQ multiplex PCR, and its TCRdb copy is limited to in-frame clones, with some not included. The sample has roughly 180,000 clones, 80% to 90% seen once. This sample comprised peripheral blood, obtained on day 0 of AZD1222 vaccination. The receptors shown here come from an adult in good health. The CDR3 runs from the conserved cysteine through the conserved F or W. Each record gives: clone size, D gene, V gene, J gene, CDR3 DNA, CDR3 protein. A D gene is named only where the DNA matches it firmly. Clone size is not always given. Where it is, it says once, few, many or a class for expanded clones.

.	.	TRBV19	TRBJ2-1	TGTGCCAGTTGTTCAATGGGGCCCCAGTTCTTC	CASCSMGPQFF
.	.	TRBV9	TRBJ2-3	TGTGCCAGCAGCGTAGGGGTGGGCCTAACAGATACGCAGTATTTT	CASSVGVGLTDTQYF
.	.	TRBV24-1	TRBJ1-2	TGTGCCACCAGTGCAGCAGGGTCGGGCTACACCTTC	CATSAAGSGYTF
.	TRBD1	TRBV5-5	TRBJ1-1	TGTGCCAGCAGCCACAGGACAGGCGATAACACTGAAGCTTTCTTT	CASSHRTGDNTEAFF
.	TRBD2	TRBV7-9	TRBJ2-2	TGTGCCAGGCAGAGCGGGGAAAACACCGGGGAGCTGTTTTTT	CARQSGENTGELFF
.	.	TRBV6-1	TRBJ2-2	TGTGCCAGCAGTGAATTCAGGGGAGACACCGGGGAGCTGTTTTTT	CASSEFRGDTGELFF
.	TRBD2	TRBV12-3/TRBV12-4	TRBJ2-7	TGTGCCAGCTGTTCGGGGGGCTACGAGCAGTACTTC	CASCSGGYEQYF
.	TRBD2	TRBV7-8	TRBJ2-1	TGTGCCAGCAGCTTAGCTTTAGCGGGTGTTGGTAGGAATGAGCAGTTCTTC	CASSLALAGVGRNEQFF
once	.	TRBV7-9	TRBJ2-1	TGTGCCAGCAGCTTAGGGGTGCTAGCTGATGGGTTCTTC	CASSLGVLADGFF
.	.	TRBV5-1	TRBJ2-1	TGCGCCAGCAGCTTGAACGGCAATGAGCAGTTCTTC	CASSLNGNEQFF
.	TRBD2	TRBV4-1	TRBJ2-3	TGCGCCAGCAGCCAAGGTAGCGGGGGGGCCTTGGGCACAGATACGCAGTATTTT	CASSQGSGGALGTDTQYF
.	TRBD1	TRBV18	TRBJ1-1	TGTGCCAGCTCACTTAACAGGGGTGGGACTGAAGCTTTCTTT	CASSLNRGGTEAFF
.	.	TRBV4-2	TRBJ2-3	TGTGCCAGCAGCCAAGTCGGATCCGGCGCAGATACGCAGTATTTT	CASSQVGSGADTQYF
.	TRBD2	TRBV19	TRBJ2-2	TGTGCCAGTAGTCGGGACTACTCGAACACCGGGGAGCTGTTTTTT	CASSRDYSNTGELFF
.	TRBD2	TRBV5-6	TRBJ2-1	TGTGCCAGCAGCTCCCAAATCAGCGGGGGGAGTTACAATGAGCAGTTCTTC	CASSSQISGGSYNEQFF
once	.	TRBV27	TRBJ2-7	TGTGCCAGCAGTTTAACCCCGGCAGGGGCCTCGGGGCAGTACTTC	CASSLTPAGASGQYF